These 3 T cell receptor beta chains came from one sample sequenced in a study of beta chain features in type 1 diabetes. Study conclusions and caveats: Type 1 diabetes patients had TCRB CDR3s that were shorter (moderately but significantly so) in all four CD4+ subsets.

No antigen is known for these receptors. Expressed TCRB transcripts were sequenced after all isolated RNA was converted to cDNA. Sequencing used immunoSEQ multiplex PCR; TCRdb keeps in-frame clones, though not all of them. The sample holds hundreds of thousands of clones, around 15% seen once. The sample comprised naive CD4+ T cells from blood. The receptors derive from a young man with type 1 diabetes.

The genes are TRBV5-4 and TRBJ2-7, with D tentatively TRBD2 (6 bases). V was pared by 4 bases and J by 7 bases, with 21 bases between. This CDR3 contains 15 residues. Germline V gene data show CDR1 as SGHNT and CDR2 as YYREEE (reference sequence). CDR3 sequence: CASSPGGAGGIEQYF. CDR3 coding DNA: TGTGCCAGCAGCCCCGGAGGGGCAGGTGGAATAGAGCAGTACTTC.

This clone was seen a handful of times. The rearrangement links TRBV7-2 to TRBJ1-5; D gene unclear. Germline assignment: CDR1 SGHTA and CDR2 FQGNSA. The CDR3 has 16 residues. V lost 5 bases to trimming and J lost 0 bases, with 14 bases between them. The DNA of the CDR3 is TGTGCCAGCAGCACCGGACGATACTATAGCAATCAGCCCCAGCATTTT. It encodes CASSTGRYYSNQPQHF.

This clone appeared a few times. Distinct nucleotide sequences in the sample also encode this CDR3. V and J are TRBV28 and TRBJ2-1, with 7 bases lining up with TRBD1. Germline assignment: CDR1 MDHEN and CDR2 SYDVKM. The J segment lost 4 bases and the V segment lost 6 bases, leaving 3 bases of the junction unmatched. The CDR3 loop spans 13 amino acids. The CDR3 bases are TGTGCCAGCAGGCAGGACAGGTACAATGAGCAGTTCTTC. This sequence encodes CASRQDRYNEQFF.